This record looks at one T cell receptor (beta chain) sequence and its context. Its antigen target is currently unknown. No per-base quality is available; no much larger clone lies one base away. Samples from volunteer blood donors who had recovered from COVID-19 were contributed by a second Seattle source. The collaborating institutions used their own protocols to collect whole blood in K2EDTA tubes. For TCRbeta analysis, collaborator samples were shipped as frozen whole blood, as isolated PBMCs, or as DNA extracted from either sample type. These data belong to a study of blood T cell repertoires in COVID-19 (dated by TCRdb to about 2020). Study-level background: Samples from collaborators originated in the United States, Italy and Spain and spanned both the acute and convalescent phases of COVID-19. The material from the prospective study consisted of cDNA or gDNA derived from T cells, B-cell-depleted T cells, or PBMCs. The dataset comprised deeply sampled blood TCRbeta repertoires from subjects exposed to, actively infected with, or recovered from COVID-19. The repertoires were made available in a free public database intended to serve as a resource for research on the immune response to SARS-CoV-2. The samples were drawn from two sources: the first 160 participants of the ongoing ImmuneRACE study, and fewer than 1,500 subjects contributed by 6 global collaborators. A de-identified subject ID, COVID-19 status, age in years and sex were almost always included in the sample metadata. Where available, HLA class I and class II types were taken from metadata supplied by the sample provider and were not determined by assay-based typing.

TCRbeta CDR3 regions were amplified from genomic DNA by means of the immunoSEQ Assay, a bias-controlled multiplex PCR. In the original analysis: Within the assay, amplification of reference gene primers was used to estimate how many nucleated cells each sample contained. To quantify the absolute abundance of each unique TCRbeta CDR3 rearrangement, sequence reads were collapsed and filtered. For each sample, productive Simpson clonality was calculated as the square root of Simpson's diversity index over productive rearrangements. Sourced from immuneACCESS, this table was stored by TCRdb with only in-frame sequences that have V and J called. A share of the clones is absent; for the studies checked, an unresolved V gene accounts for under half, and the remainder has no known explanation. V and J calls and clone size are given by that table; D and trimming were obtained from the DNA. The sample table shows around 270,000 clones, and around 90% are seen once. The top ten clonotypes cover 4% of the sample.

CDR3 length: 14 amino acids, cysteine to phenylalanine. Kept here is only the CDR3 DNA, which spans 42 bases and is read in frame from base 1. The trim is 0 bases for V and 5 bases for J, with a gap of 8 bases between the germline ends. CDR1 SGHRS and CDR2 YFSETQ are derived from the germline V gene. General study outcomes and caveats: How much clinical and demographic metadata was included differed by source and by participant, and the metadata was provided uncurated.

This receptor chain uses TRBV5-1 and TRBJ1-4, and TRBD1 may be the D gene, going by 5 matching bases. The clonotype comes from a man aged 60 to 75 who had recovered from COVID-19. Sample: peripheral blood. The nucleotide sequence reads TGCGCCAGCAGCTTGGGCAGGGTGAATGAAAAACTGTTTTTT. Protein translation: CASSLGRVNEKLFF.